This T cell receptor (beta chain) was documented in a study of shared clonotypes between healthy human individuals. TCRdb's copy holds only in-frame clones and misses some; the assay was immunoSEQ multiplex PCR. The table records about 680,000 clones, about 90% of them present only once. CD45RO negativity and positive selection for CCR7 defined naive CD8 cells, a population that excluded terminally differentiated effector memory CD45RA+ cells. There are 16 residues in the CDR3. V shed 1 base and J 1 base; nucleotides not matched to a gene: 4. The germline gives CDR1 LGHNA, CDR2 YSLEER. The rearrangement links TRBV4-3 to TRBJ2-3, with 8 positions matching TRBD2. The sample was naive CD8+ T cells sorted from blood. This sequence was found in a man in his thirties or forties in good health. CDR3 protein: CASSQVAGRGTDTQYF. For the CDR3, the DNA is TGCGCCAGCAGCCAAGTTGCCGGGAGGGGCACAGATACGCAGTATTTT.